The 30 T cell receptor beta chains presented below share a single source sample, sequenced in a study of blood T cell repertoires in COVID-19. Measured with immunoSEQ multiplex PCR; TCRdb has only the in-frame clones, and not every one. The sample yields a few hundred thousand clones, about nine tenths seen once. The source material was PBMCs or T cells enriched from blood (not recorded which). Source of these receptors: a woman aged 40 to 50 who had recovered from COVID-19.

In its sample, this clone was seen once. The chain uses TRBV19 and TRBJ2-6; D possibly corresponds to TRBD1 (5 bases). V lost 5 bases and J 2 bases, leaving 13 bases between the germline ends. Germline CDR1 reads LNHDA; CDR2 reads SQIVND (reference sequence). The CDR3 runs 16 residues. DNA for the CDR3: TGTGCCAGTAGTGGCCCAGGGTCCCCTGGGGCCAACGTCCTGACTTTC. This translates into CASSGPGSPGANVLTF.

The chain combines TRBV30 with TRBJ1-2; weak D call: TRBD1 (6 bases). Germline loops: CDR1 GTSNPN, CDR2 SVGIG (reference sequence). CDR3 length: 13 residues. With 0 bases removed from V and 7 bases from J, the gap between germline ends came to 12 bases. DNA for the CDR3: TGTGCCTGGAGTGTAATTTTAGGGGGTGGCTACACCTTC. Translation gives CAWSVILGGGYTF.

This clone has a handful of counts. The rearrangement joins TRBV11-1 to TRBJ2-3; 7 bases match TRBD1. CDR1 SGHAT and CDR2 FQDESV come from the germline V gene (reference sequence). The CDR3 is 14 amino acids. After removal of 4 bases from V and 3 bases from J, the junction contained 4 bases not matched to a gene. The CDR3 nucleotides are TGTGCCAGCAGCTACGACAGGGTGACAGATACGCAGTATTTT. It encodes CASSYDRVTDTQYF.

In DNA form, the CDR3 reads TGTGCCATCACCCCGGTTGCGGGAGGCACTGAAGCTTTCTTT. This translates into CAITPVAGGTEAFF. The rearrangement uses TRBV10-3 and TRBJ1-1; D unresolved. Germline CDR1 is ENHRY and CDR2 is SYGVKD. Trimming stripped 7 bases from V and 4 bases from J, with 16 bases between. The CDR3 length is 14 residues.

The chain has TRBV28 and TRBJ2-7; unclear D gene. Germline V lookup: CDR1 MDHEN, CDR2 SYDVKM. Trimming took off 2 bases at V and 7 bases at J, with 9 bases between the two ends. This CDR3 comprises 12 residues. The CDR3 loop is CASSLRGEEQYF. The CDR3, as DNA: TGTGCCAGCAGTTTACGCGGAGAGGAGCAGTACTTC.

V gene TRBV4-2 combines with J gene TRBJ2-1; no clear D. Germline values: CDR1 LGHNA, CDR2 YNFKEQ. Trimming cost V 0 bases and J 13 bases, with 13 bases left between them. CDR3 size: 13 residues. The CDR3 region is CASSQEFAEIQFF. The CDR3 bases are TGTGCCAGCAGCCAAGAATTTGCGGAAATACAGTTCTTC.

This chain connects TRBV5-1 to TRBJ2-7; 11 bases are a match to TRBD2. This CDR3 is built from 15 residues. J lost 4 bases, V lost 1 base, and 4 bases had no gene match. The germline gives CDR1 SGHRS, CDR2 YFSETQ. In nucleotides, the CDR3 is TGCGCCAGCAGCTTGACTAGCGGGAGTTGGTACGAGCAGTACTTC. Translation: CASSLTSGSWYEQYF.

The chain recombines TRBV19 with TRBJ2-1, with 7 positions matching TRBD2. This CDR3 spans 14 amino acids. CDR1 and CDR2 (germline): LNHDA, SQIVND (reference sequence). The V and J ends lost 6 bases and 10 bases, in that order; junction bases with no gene match: 12. DNA of the CDR3: TGTGCCAGTAGCCCGAGGGAGCGGGGAGGAGAGCAGTTCTTC. Protein product: CASSPRERGGEQFF.

V and J are TRBV6-5 and TRBJ2-1; the match to TRBD2 covers 11 bases. Germline V CDR1 and CDR2: MNHEY, SVGAGI. V shed 8 bases and J 4 bases; nucleotides not matched to a gene: 7. The CDR3 contains 15 residues. The CDR3 nucleotides are TGTGCCAGCTCATTGGGGACTAGCGGTTACAATGAGCAGTTCTTC. It codes for CASSLGTSGYNEQFF.

As regards this clone: The sample holds other DNA sequences that translate to the same CDR3. J is TRBJ1-1 and V is TRBV28; 7 bases map to TRBD1. V lost 6 bases to trimming and J lost 0 bases; unmatched junction nucleotides: 4. This CDR3 region has 14 residues. Germline V gene data show CDR1 as MDHEN and CDR2 as SYDVKM. The DNA for the CDR3 is TGTGCCAGCAGCTTGGGGACAGTGAACACTGAAGCTTTCTTT. Translation gives CASSLGTVNTEAFF.

The J gene is TRBJ2-7, the V gene TRBV24-1, with D possibly being TRBD2 (6 bases). The CDR3 contains 15 residues. V lost 3 bases and J 1 base, leaving 12 bases between the germline ends. The V gene's germline CDR1 is KGHDR and CDR2 SFDVKD. This chain's CDR3 is CATSDEGGLSYEQYF. CDR3 in DNA: TGTGCCACCAGTGATGAGGGAGGCTTGTCCTACGAGCAGTACTTC.

In its sample, this clone was seen once. V gene TRBV29-1 combines with J gene TRBJ1-5, with unresolved D. CDR3 length: 10 residues. V was trimmed by 8 bases and J by 6 bases, leaving 8 bases between them. From germline, CDR1 is SQVTM and CDR2 ANQGSEA. The CDR3 is CSPDTQPQHF. CDR3 nucleotides: TGCAGCCCCGACACTCAGCCCCAGCATTTT.

This chain joins TRBV9 and TRBJ2-5; D gene uncertain. The CDR3 has 15 amino acids. The germline CDR1 and CDR2 sequences are SGDLS and YYNGEE. Trimming shortened V by 0 bases and J by 1 base, and 10 bases separated the two germline ends. CDR3 nucleotides: TGTGCCAGCAGCGTAGGGAGTCATCCCCAAGAGACCCAGTACTTC. It encodes CASSVGSHPQETQYF.

This clone was detected many times. The rearrangement joins TRBV4-3 to TRBJ2-1; TRBD2 aligns across 8 bases. Trimming at V came to 4 bases and at J to 8 bases, leaving 10 bases not matched to a gene. The CDR3 covers 15 residues. CDR1 LGHNA and CDR2 YSLEER come from the germline V gene. The CDR3 bases are TGCGCCAGCAGCCCGGGACTAGAGGGGGGGGATGAGCAGTTCTTC. Translated, it gives CASSPGLEGGDEQFF.

This rearrangement joins TRBV29-1 to TRBJ2-1, with D tentatively TRBD2 (5 bases). The CDR3 runs to 13 residues. The germline V gene has CDR1 SQVTM and CDR2 ANQGSEA. Deletions cut 0 bases from V and 12 bases from J, with 15 bases between. The chain's CDR3 is CSVEDALPGLQFF. CDR3 nucleotides: TGCAGCGTTGAAGACGCTCTGCCGGGGTTGCAGTTCTTC.

V and J are TRBV4-2 and TRBJ2-7; D possibly corresponds to TRBD1 (5 bases). V lost 0 bases, J lost 5 bases, and 14 bases lay in between. Per the germline V gene, CDR1 is LGHNA and CDR2 is YNFKEQ. This CDR3 contains 15 residues. The CDR3 coding sequence is TGTGCCAGCAGCCAAGACCAGGGAAAAAAAAACGAGCAGTACTTC. Protein product: CASSQDQGKKNEQYF.

This clone has only one observation. The chain uses TRBV7-9 and TRBJ1-4; the match to TRBD1 covers 8 bases. Germline CDR1 SEHNR, CDR2 FQNEAQ (reference sequence). The J segment lost 7 bases and the V segment lost 6 bases, leaving 4 bases of the junction unmatched. The CDR3 extends over 13 amino acids. The CDR3 DNA sequence: TGTGCCAGCAGACCAGGGGGCGTTGAAAAACTGTTTTTT. It yields the protein CASRPGGVEKLFF.

The chain employs TRBV29-1 and TRBJ1-2, with D perhaps matching TRBD1 (6 bases). CDR3 length equals 18 residues. In germline, CDR1 is SQVTM, CDR2 ANQGSEA. V lost 7 bases and J 4 bases, leaving 31 bases between the germline ends. In DNA, the CDR3 is TGCAGCGCCCGGGTCGGGCGGAGACAGGATGTGAACCGCTATGGCTACACCTTC. As protein: CSARVGRRQDVNRYGYTF.

This clone was recorded a few times. The rearrangement joins TRBV11-3 to TRBJ2-5; D unresolved. The germline V gene has CDR1 SGHNT and CDR2 YENEEA. This CDR3 has 15 residues. Trimming took off 1 base at V and 1 base at J, with 10 bases between the two ends. Here the CDR3 DNA reads TGTGCCAGCAGCTTAGGTTATAGCACCCAAGAGACCCAGTACTTC. This codes for CASSLGYSTQETQYF.

This chain uses TRBV3-1 (or the pseudogene TRBV3-2) with TRBJ2-1, with 8 bases lining up with TRBD2. There are 15 residues in the CDR3. Germline CDR1 LGHDT, CDR2 YNNKEL (reference sequence). V lost 4 bases, J lost 4 bases, and 6 bases stayed unmatched. CDR3 DNA sequence: TGTGCCAGCAGCCGGGGACTAGGTCCGTACAATGAGCAGTTCTTC. Translated: CASSRGLGPYNEQFF.

The chain recombines TRBV12-3 or TRBV12-4 with TRBJ2-7; no definite D call. V was pared by 5 bases and J by 2 bases, with 7 bases between. This CDR3 contains 12 residues. This CDR3 is CASSLSPYEQYF. DNA for the CDR3: TGTGCCAGCAGTCTCTCCCCCTACGAGCAGTACTTC.

The sample holds a few counts of this clone. Its ends do not fully match the called genes, so a read error is possible. The chain combines TRBV7-7 with TRBJ2-2, with TRBD2 identical over 8 bases. This CDR3 has 17 residues. In germline, CDR1 is SSHAT, CDR2 FNYEAQ (reference sequence). CDR3 amino acids: CASSPTVGTSWAGELFF. The CDR3 DNA reads TGTGCTAGCAGCCCTACCGTCGGGACTAGTTGGGCCGGGGAGCTGTTTTTT.

The CDR3 loop is CAWSVSDMNTEAFF. Here the CDR3 DNA reads TGTGCCTGGAGTGTATCCGACATGAACACTGAAGCTTTCTTT. The chain combines TRBV30 with TRBJ1-1; D is uncertain. CDR3 length: 14 amino acids. In germline, CDR1 is GTSNPN, CDR2 SVGIG (reference sequence). Trimming took off 0 bases at V and 0 bases at J, with 8 bases between the two ends.

The chain has TRBV27 and TRBJ2-7, with 8 positions matching TRBD2. J lost 3 bases, V lost 0 bases, and 10 bases had no gene match. This CDR3 is built from 17 residues. The V gene's germline CDR1 is MNHEY and CDR2 SMNVEV (reference sequence). CDR3 residues: CASSLSDPAGAFYEQYF. The CDR3 DNA follows: TGTGCCAGCAGTTTATCGGACCCAGCGGGGGCCTTCTACGAGCAGTACTTC.

This chain joins TRBV4-3 and TRBJ1-6; 7 nucleotides match TRBD1. The CDR3 runs to 16 residues. Germline-derived CDR1 and CDR2 are LGHNA and YSLEER. Trimming cost V 1 base and J 8 bases; bases outside gene matches: 8. The CDR3 reads CASSQVGGGRDSPLHF. The CDR3 nucleotides are TGCGCCAGCAGCCAAGTAGGAGGGGGCCGGGATTCACCCCTCCACTTT.

The rearrangement joins TRBV7-8 to TRBJ2-1; TRBD2 might be the D (6 bases). Trimming pared 8 bases from V and 4 bases from J, leaving 24 bases between. The V gene's germline CDR1 is SGHVS and CDR2 FQNEAQ. The CDR3 spans 17 residues. CDR3 region: CASPPGSSPVGYNEQFF. In DNA, the CDR3 is TGTGCCAGCCCGCCCGGGAGTAGTCCTGTGGGTTACAATGAGCAGTTCTTC.

V is TRBV7-2 and J is TRBJ2-2; tentatively, D is TRBD2 (6 bases). Trimming shortened V by 1 base and J by 4 bases, and 16 bases separated the two germline ends. This CDR3 is built from 17 residues. Germline V gene sequence: CDR1 SGHTA, CDR2 FQGNSA. DNA for the CDR3: TGTGCCAGCAGCTTAGGCCAAGCGGGTCGGGGCACCGGGGAGCTGTTTTTT. Translation gives CASSLGQAGRGTGELFF.

This chain connects TRBV12-3 or TRBV12-4 to TRBJ1-5; no clear D. V gave up 8 bases and J gave up 4 bases, with 12 bases separating them. This CDR3 comprises 13 residues. The DNA for the CDR3 is TGTGCCAGCGTCAAACATTCTAATCAGCCCCAGCATTTT. Translated, it gives CASVKHSNQPQHF.

The rearrangement uses TRBV19 and TRBJ2-7, with D uncertain. Germline lookup yields CDR1 LNHDA and CDR2 SQIVND (reference sequence). The CDR3 is 13 amino acids. V dropped 3 bases and J dropped 3 bases, with 9 bases sitting between them. Written as DNA, the CDR3 is TGTGCCAGTAGTATTGGTCAGGTCTACGAGCAGTACTTC. Encoded protein: CASSIGQVYEQYF. Complete variable domain (other parts from reference TRBV19 and TRBJ2-7): DGGITQSPKYLFRKEGQNVTLSCEQNLNHDAMYWYRQDPGQGLRLIYYSQIVNDFQKGDIAEGYSVSREKKESFPLTVTSAQKNPTAFYLCASSIGQVYEQYFGPGTRLTVT.

The chain joins TRBV6-5 to TRBJ2-2; no clear D. This CDR3 has 11 residues. Germline-derived CDR1 and CDR2 are MNHEY and SVGAGI. V lost 10 bases and J lost 1, with 4 bases in between. The chain's CDR3 is CATQNTGELFF. The CDR3 nucleotides read TGTGCCACACAGAACACCGGGGAGCTGTTTTTT.